Following are 27 T cell receptor beta chains from one sample sequenced in a study of molecular identifiers for immune sequencing clone quantification (dated by TCRdb to the late 2010s). To prepare the library, PCR was applied. Data came from an Illumina HiSeq 4000. The public reads were run again by TCRdb, first through fastp at Q25 and then through MiXCR, and only productive beta chains were kept. Every distinct CDR3 protein forms one entry, paired with its most common genes and DNA. Recorded for this sample are about half a million distinct CDR3 sequences; roughly 23% of them occurred a single time. The top ten constitute about 0.8% of the sample. The specimen was naive CD8+ T cells from blood, with Jurkat cell RNA spiked in. The cell subset or site label of this sample denotes: FACS-sorted CD8+CD4-CCR7+CD45RA+ naive T cells. Source of these receptors: a human donor in good health. Some libraries in this study had Jurkat cell RNA spiked in.

The rearrangement uses TRBV30 and TRBJ1-1; D remains ambiguous. The CDR3 is 14 amino acids. CDR1 is GTSNPN, CDR2 SVGIG, per germline (reference sequence). Trimming shortened V by 7 bases and J by 2 bases, and 17 bases separated the two germline ends. The DNA for the CDR3 is TGTGCCTCGGACCGGACGACGGCTAACACTGAAGCTTTCTTT. Translated: CASDRTTANTEAFF.

In this sample, this clonotype turned up a few times. The rearrangement links TRBV7-9 to TRBJ2-2, with 8 bases lining up with TRBD2. The V segment lost 5 bases and the J segment 7 bases; nucleotides outside the gene matches: 3. Germline lookup yields CDR1 SEHNR and CDR2 FQNEAQ (reference sequence). The CDR3 is 13 amino acids. CDR3 region: CASSKTSDGELFF. The CDR3 nucleotides read TGTGCCAGCAGCAAGACTAGCGACGGGGAGCTGTTTTTT.

The sample holds many counts of this clonotype. The J gene is TRBJ2-5, the V gene TRBV7-6; 7 bases line up with TRBD1. Germline V CDR1 and CDR2: SGHVS, FNYEAQ. Trimming removed 4 bases from V and 2 bases from J; junction bases left unmatched: 4. The CDR3 covers 14 residues. CDR3 nucleotide sequence: TGTGCCAGCAGCTACGGGACAGCACAAGAGACCCAGTACTTC. Amino acids: CASSYGTAQETQYF.

This clonotype was counted many times. The V and J genes are TRBV5-1 and TRBJ2-5, with 7 bases lining up with TRBD1. The V gene's germline CDR1 is SGHRS and CDR2 YFSETQ. Trimming removed 0 bases from V and 2 bases from J; junction bases left unmatched: 4. The CDR3 runs 15 residues. CDR3 in DNA: TGCGCCAGCAGCTTGGACAGGGGTAGACAAGAGACCCAGTACTTC. Protein: CASSLDRGRQETQYF.

This clonotype came up once. A much larger clonotype is one base distant, so this may be a read error. This chain connects TRBV4-1 to TRBJ2-7, with D possibly TRBD1 on 5 matching bases. Germline CDR1 MGHRA, CDR2 YSYEKL. This CDR3 region has 13 residues. CDR3 nucleotides: TGCGCCAGCAGCCATACGACAGTCTACGAGCTGTACTTC. This gives the protein CASSHTTVYELYF.

This clonotype occurred many times. The V gene is TRBV27, the J gene TRBJ1-1; 8 nucleotides agree with TRBD1. V was clipped by 0 bases and J by 4 bases; unmatched bases: 4. CDR3 length: 15 amino acids. Germline assignment: CDR1 MNHEY and CDR2 SMNVEV (reference sequence). The CDR3 here is CASSLSVTGGTEAFF. The CDR3 DNA reads as TGTGCCAGCAGTTTATCGGTTACAGGGGGCACTGAAGCTTTCTTT.

Concerning this clonotype: This may come from a read error, since a much larger clone is one base off. The CDR3 DNA reads TGCGGCGTTGGACAGGGGATGAATGAGCAGTTCTTC. This translates into CGVGQGMNEQFF. J is TRBJ2-1 and V is TRBV29-1, with TRBD1 matching over 9 bases. The germline V gene encodes CDR1 SQVTM and CDR2 ANQGSEA. The CDR3 runs 12 residues.

This clonotype was counted ten times or more. This chain connects TRBV7-6 to TRBJ1-5; D is unresolved. The ends were cut back, 2 bases at V and 5 bases at J, with 7 bases in the middle. The germline V gene encodes CDR1 SGHVS and CDR2 FNYEAQ. The CDR3 is 13 amino acids. CDR3 in amino acids: CASSLNGYQPQHF. The CDR3 coding sequence is TGTGCCAGCAGCTTAAACGGATATCAGCCCCAGCATTTT.

V and J are TRBV7-9 and TRBJ2-5; 12 bases line up with TRBD2. This CDR3 region has 17 residues. The ends lost 2 bases at V and 4 bases at J; junction bases unmatched: 8. CDR1 and CDR2 from the germline V gene are SEHNR and FQNEAQ (reference sequence). CDR3 region: CASSLMTSGGRGETQYF. Here the CDR3 DNA reads TGTGCCAGCAGCTTAATGACTAGCGGGGGCCGGGGAGAGACCCAGTACTTC.

A remark on this clonotype: A clone one base away is much larger, so this may be a read error. This chain joins TRBV15 and TRBJ2-5; 10 bases align to TRBD2. The CDR3 is 18 amino acids. J was trimmed by 0 bases and V by 4 bases; bases with no gene match: 11. The germline CDR1 and CDR2 sequences are LNHNV and YYDKDF (reference sequence). The CDR3 here is CATSTTAVGTSDQETQYF. The DNA of the CDR3 is TGTGCCACCAGCACCACGGCGGTCGGGACTAGCGACCAAGAGACCCAGTACTTC.

This clonotype showed up many times. The J gene is TRBJ2-1, the V gene TRBV6-6; D is possibly TRBD2 (7 bases). Germline V gene sequence: CDR1 MNHNY, CDR2 SVGAGI (reference sequence). There are 13 residues in the CDR3. The V gene lost 2 bases and the J gene lost 8 bases, with 10 bases spanning the gap. The CDR3, as DNA: TGTGCCAGCAGTTACGGAGGGGGGGATGAGCAGTTCTTC. Protein sequence: CASSYGGGDEQFF.

Details on this clonotype: At one of its ends the junction is not consistent with the germline gene, which may arise from a read error. The genes are TRBV27 and TRBJ2-2, with D hard to call. CDR1 is MNHEY, CDR2 SMNVEV, per germline (reference sequence). The CDR3 contains 14 residues. The CDR3, as DNA: TGTGCCTGCAGTTTACAACAGAACACCGGGGAGCTGTTTTTT. Protein: CACSLQQNTGELFF.

This chain connects TRBV7-3 to TRBJ2-1, with TRBD1 matching 7 bases. The CDR3 spans 17 residues. V trimming: 2 bases; J trimming: 2 bases; junction bases outside the gene matches: 9. Germline CDR1 reads SGHTA; CDR2 reads FQGTGA. The CDR3 here is CASSLDGTEYTYNEQFF. CDR3 bases: TGTGCCAGCAGCTTAGATGGGACAGAGTATACCTACAATGAGCAGTTCTTC.

This sequence joins TRBV5-7 and TRBJ2-7; TRBD1 matches 9 bases. TRBV5-7 is an ORF, with its function uncertain. J was trimmed by 4 bases and V by 4 bases; bases with no gene match: 9. The CDR3 is 15 amino acids. CDR3 region: CASSLRDRDYYEQYF. CDR3 bases: TGTGCCAGCAGCCTCCGGGACAGGGACTATTACGAGCAGTACTTC.

The chain is built from TRBV11-2 and TRBJ1-2; unclear D gene. Germline V CDR1 and CDR2: SGHAT, FQNNGV. With 0 bases removed from V and 8 bases from J, the gap between germline ends came to 13 bases. The CDR3 covers 14 residues. CDR3 in amino acids: CASSLDYGDRGYTF. CDR3 bases: TGTGCCAGCAGCTTAGATTACGGGGATCGCGGCTACACCTTC.

V usage is TRBV28 and J usage is TRBJ1-5; D gene unclear. The V gene lost 3 bases and the J gene lost 2 bases, with 11 bases spanning the gap. The CDR3 covers 15 residues. From germline, CDR1 is MDHEN and CDR2 SYDVKM. The CDR3, as DNA: TGTGCCAGCAGTTTCGGGTATCGGGGCAATCAGCCCCAGCATTTT. Amino acid sequence: CASSFGYRGNQPQHF. The full variable domain, in which reference TRBV28 and TRBJ1-5 provide the parts outside the CDR3, is DVKVTQSSRYLVKRTGEKVFLECVQDMDHENMFWYRQDPGLGLRLIYFSYDVKMKEKGDIPEGYSVSREKKERFSLILESASTNQTSMYLCASSFGYRGNQPQHFGDGTRLSIL.

The chain joins TRBV7-9 to TRBJ2-7; D is perhaps TRBD1 or TRBD2 (5 bases each). The CDR3 runs 16 residues. From germline, CDR1 is SEHNR and CDR2 FQNEAQ (reference sequence). Deletions cut 6 bases from V and 2 bases from J, with 20 bases between. The CDR3 nucleotides are TGTGCCAGCAGGGACACCACCGGGACGGAGACCTACGAGCAGTACTTC. This codes for CASRDTTGTETYEQYF.

This clonotype was counted at least ten times. The V call is TRBV7-9, the J call TRBJ2-2; D not certain. V lost 2 bases, J lost 5 bases, and 9 bases lay in between. The CDR3 is 14 residues long. CDR1 and CDR2 (germline): SEHNR, FQNEAQ (reference sequence). The CDR3 DNA reads TGTGCCAGCAGCTTAACGGAGTCGACCGGGGAGCTGTTTTTT. The encoded protein is CASSLTESTGELFF.

On this clonotype: One end of the junction varies from germline; a read error may be responsible. V usage is TRBV27 and J usage is TRBJ2-7; D perhaps matches TRBD2 (6 bases). The germline V gene has CDR1 MNHEY and CDR2 SMNVEV (reference sequence). The CDR3 has 14 residues. The CDR3, as DNA: TGTGCCGGCAGTTTAGCAGCGGGCAATTACGAGCAGTACTTC. Translation gives CAGSLAAGNYEQYF.

Of note for this clonotype: Given a much more abundant clone one base away, this may be a read error. The genes are TRBV4-2 and TRBJ1-1, with unresolved D. The germline CDR1 and CDR2 sequences are LGHNA and YNFKEQ. Trimming removed 0 bases at V and 3 bases at J, with 23 bases between. The CDR3 is 19 amino acids. DNA of the CDR3: TGTGCCAGCAGCCAAGAATTGTTGTCTTTAGGACGGACGGACACTGAAGCTTTCTTT. This sequence encodes CASSQELLSLGRTDTEAFF.

Ten or more counts support this clonotype. The chain is built from TRBV20-1 and TRBJ2-3; D gene uncertain. Germline V gives CDR1 DFQATT, CDR2 SNEGSKA (reference sequence). V was clipped by 1 base and J by 2 bases, with 4 bases between them. The CDR3 runs 12 residues. This CDR3 reads CSARGVTDTQYF. The CDR3 DNA reads TGCAGTGCTAGAGGGGTCACAGATACGCAGTATTTT.

The rearrangement uses TRBV4-3 and TRBJ2-5; no definite D call. This CDR3 has 14 residues. The V end lost 1 base, the J end lost 1 base, and 7 bases lay between the germline ends. Germline V gene data show CDR1 as LGHNA and CDR2 as YSLEER. The CDR3 loop reads CASSQARSQETQYF. CDR3 nucleotides: TGCGCCAGCAGCCAAGCGCGCAGCCAAGAGACCCAGTACTTC.

V is TRBV5-5 and J is TRBJ1-1; tentatively, D is TRBD1 (6 bases). This CDR3 spans 16 amino acids. V lost 1 base and J 4 bases, leaving 17 bases between the germline ends. The V gene's germline CDR1 is SGHKS and CDR2 YYEKEE (reference sequence). DNA of the CDR3: TGTGCCAGCAGCTTGATGGCAGGGGTGATTGGCACTGAAGCTTTCTTT. Protein: CASSLMAGVIGTEAFF. Full variable domain (missing parts from reference TRBV5-5 and TRBJ1-1): DAGVTQSPTHLIKTRGQQVTLRCSPISGHKSVSWYQQVLGQGPQFIFQYYEKEERGRGNFPDRFSARQFPNYSSELNVNALLLGDSALYLCASSLMAGVIGTEAFFGQGTRLTVV.

This chain uses TRBV12-3 or TRBV12-4 with TRBJ2-7; 7 bases fit TRBD1. This CDR3 is built from 15 residues. V lost 1 base to trimming and J lost 0 bases; unmatched junction nucleotides: 3. The CDR3 is CASSLGQGISYEQYF. Here the CDR3 DNA reads TGTGCCAGCAGTTTAGGACAGGGAATCTCCTACGAGCAGTACTTC.

This sequence joins TRBV7-9 and TRBJ1-1, with TRBD1 as a possible D gene (5 bases). The ends were cut back, 5 bases at V and 1 base at J, with 8 bases in the middle. CDR3 length: 13 amino acids. Looked up from germline, CDR1 is SEHNR and CDR2 is FQNEAQ (reference sequence). CDR3 loop: CASSRTWNTEAFF. The CDR3 nucleotides are TGTGCCAGCAGCCGGACATGGAACACTGAAGCTTTCTTT.

This chain joins TRBV9 and TRBJ2-3; tentatively, D is TRBD1 or TRBD2 (5 bases each). Looked up from germline, CDR1 is SGDLS and CDR2 is YYNGEE. This CDR3 has 18 amino acids. V dropped 3 bases and J dropped 0 bases, with 20 bases sitting between them. DNA of the CDR3: TGTGCCAGCAGCGCCGAAGGCAATTGGGGGAGCAGCACAGATACGCAGTATTTT. Protein sequence: CASSAEGNWGSSTDTQYF.

In its sample, this clonotype was seen many times. The rearrangement uses TRBV2 and TRBJ1-1, with 9 bases fitting TRBD1. Germline V lookup: CDR1 SNHLY, CDR2 FYNNEI. V gave up 6 bases and J gave up 3 bases; unmatched junction bases: 5. There are 14 residues in the CDR3. Written as DNA, the CDR3 is TGTGCCAGCAGGGGGACAGGGATGGACACTGAAGCTTTCTTT. Its translation: CASRGTGMDTEAFF.